Presented here are 21 T cell receptor beta chains from one specimen sequenced in a study of blood T cell repertoires in COVID-19. The repertoire was sequenced with immunoSEQ multiplex PCR; TCRdb's copy has only in-frame clones and lacks some. Of around 290,000 clones in the sample, 90% were seen once. Sequenced sample: PBMCs or T cells enriched from blood (not recorded which). The receptors were sampled from a woman aged 25 to 39 who had recovered from COVID-19.

The CDR3 reads CASSLVATNVGELFF. CDR3 DNA sequence: TGTGCCAGCAGCTTGGTAGCAACGAACGTAGGGGAGCTGTTTTTT. The V gene is TRBV5-4, the J gene TRBJ2-2, with no clear D. From germline, CDR1 is SGHNT and CDR2 YYREEE (reference sequence). The V end was cut by 0 bases, the J end by 8 bases, with 14 bases between. The CDR3 sequence is 15 residues long.

J is TRBJ2-1 and V is TRBV2; 10 bases line up with TRBD2. The CDR3 contains 15 residues. With V trimmed by 8 bases and J by 3 bases, 7 bases remained unmatched. Germline CDR1 is SNHLY and CDR2 is FYNNEI. The CDR3 spells CASSGLAEYYNEQFF. DNA of the CDR3: TGTGCCAGCTCCGGACTAGCGGAATACTACAATGAGCAGTTCTTC.

The V gene is TRBV7-9, the J gene TRBJ2-1, with 13 bases identical to TRBD2. Trimming at V came to 11 bases and at J to 1 base, leaving 14 bases not matched to a gene. This CDR3 spans 18 amino acids. Germline values: CDR1 SEHNR, CDR2 FQNEAQ (reference sequence). CDR3 amino acids: CAGLTSGRGVRSYNEQFF. In DNA form, the CDR3 reads TGTGCCGGCCTAACTAGCGGGAGGGGGGTTAGGTCCTACAATGAGCAGTTCTTC.

This chain joins TRBV18 and TRBJ1-5; D possibly corresponds to TRBD1 (5 bases). Germline CDR1 KGHSH, CDR2 LQKENI. V was shortened by 2 bases and J by 8 bases, with 13 bases between the two germline ends. The CDR3 is made up of 14 amino acids. This CDR3 reads CASSPDSRREPQHF. The CDR3 DNA follows: TGTGCCAGCTCACCAGACAGCCGACGGGAGCCCCAGCATTTT.

The chain is built from TRBV29-1 and TRBJ2-1; TRBD2 matches 12 bases. The CDR3 runs 14 residues. Germline V gives CDR1 SQVTM, CDR2 ANQGSEA. The ends lost 6 bases at V and 9 bases at J; junction bases unmatched: 9. The CDR3 nucleotides are TGCAGCGTAGCGACTAGCGGGAGTTCAGGTGAGCAGTTCTTC. Translating it yields CSVATSGSSGEQFF.

The chain carries TRBV27 and TRBJ1-2, with TRBD1 matching 7 bases. Per germline, CDR1 MNHEY and CDR2 SMNVEV (reference sequence). Germline trimming cut 6 bases from V and 4 bases from J; bases unmatched to any gene: 14. CDR3 length equals 16 residues. This chain's CDR3 is CASSHLTGTELYGYTF. Written as DNA, the CDR3 is TGTGCCAGCAGCCATTTGACCGGGACAGAACTCTATGGCTACACCTTC.

The chain recombines TRBV5-6 with TRBJ2-3, with 7 nucleotides matching TRBD2. With 4 bases clipped from V and 6 bases from J, the junction kept 11 bases outside the gene matches. This CDR3 is 15 amino acids long. Germline lookup yields CDR1 SGHDT and CDR2 YYEEEE. CDR3 nucleotide sequence: TGTGCCAGCAGCGCCGGAGGGAGGGCCAGGGATACGCAGTATTTT. Its translation: CASSAGGRARDTQYF.

V gene TRBV5-1 combines with J gene TRBJ2-2; a weak D match, TRBD1 (6 bases). The ends were cut back, 0 bases at V and 0 bases at J, with 12 bases in the middle. The germline V gene has CDR1 SGHRS and CDR2 YFSETQ. The CDR3 extends over 17 amino acids. For the CDR3, the DNA is TGCGCCAGCAGCTTGGATATGACAGGTGCGAACACCGGGGAGCTGTTTTTT. It is translated as CASSLDMTGANTGELFF.

CDR3 bases: TGTGCCAGCAGCATCGATCCAGGAAGGCGAGCTTTCTTT. Its protein product is CASSIDPGRRAFF. This chain joins TRBV7-9 and TRBJ1-1; D remains unclear. CDR1 and CDR2 from the germline V gene are SEHNR and FQNEAQ (reference sequence). Trimming left V 5 bases short and J 10 bases short, with 17 bases between. The CDR3 is 13 residues long.

The J gene is TRBJ2-1, the V gene TRBV27, with D possibly TRBD2 on 5 matching bases. V dropped 8 bases and J dropped 0 bases, with 11 bases sitting between them. CDR1 MNHEY and CDR2 SMNVEV come from the germline V gene (reference sequence). The CDR3 is 14 amino acids. The CDR3 here is CASRTPSSYNEQFF. CDR3 coding DNA: TGTGCCAGCCGGACTCCCAGCTCCTACAATGAGCAGTTCTTC.

The V and J genes are TRBV27 and TRBJ1-1; a possible D gene is TRBD1 (5 bases). This CDR3 comprises 17 residues. Germline V CDR1 and CDR2: MNHEY, SMNVEV (reference sequence). V lost 3 bases and J lost 0, with 17 bases in between. CDR3: CASSFFKAGGLNTEAFF. The DNA for the CDR3 is TGTGCCAGCAGTTTTTTCAAGGCCGGGGGGTTGAACACTGAAGCTTTCTTT.

The genes are TRBV7-8 and TRBJ1-2; D unclear. This CDR3 has 14 residues. Germline V gene sequence: CDR1 SGHVS, CDR2 FQNEAQ. Trimming cost V 1 base and J 3 bases, with 9 bases left between them. This CDR3 reads CASSLGTADYGYTF. CDR3 DNA sequence: TGTGCCAGCAGCTTAGGCACGGCGGACTATGGCTACACCTTC.

The chain couples TRBV27 to TRBJ2-1; 7 positions match TRBD2. J lost 7 bases, V lost 3 bases, and 6 bases had no gene match. The CDR3 is 14 residues long. CDR1 and CDR2 (germline): MNHEY, SMNVEV (reference sequence). CDR3 residues: CASSFQRELNEQFF. CDR3 sequence (DNA): TGTGCCAGCAGTTTCCAGCGGGAACTAAATGAGCAGTTCTTC.

The CDR3 sequence: CATSDGRRTGTSYNEQFF. DNA for the CDR3: TGTGCCACCAGTGATGGCCGTCGGACCGGGACTAGCTACAATGAGCAGTTCTTC. J is TRBJ2-1 and V is TRBV24-1; 8 bases fit TRBD2. The CDR3 contains 18 residues. Germline V CDR1 and CDR2: KGHDR, SFDVKD. With V trimmed by 3 bases and J by 3 bases, 12 bases remained unmatched.

V usage is TRBV28 and J usage is TRBJ1-1; 7 positions agree with TRBD1. Unmatched junction bases numbered 18, after V lost 8 bases and J lost 9 bases. The CDR3 runs 15 residues. Germline V gene sequence: CDR1 MDHEN, CDR2 SYDVKM. This chain's CDR3 is CASFSGGGDREQAFF. CDR3 bases: TGTGCCAGCTTTAGCGGTGGGGGAGACAGGGAACAAGCTTTCTTT.

The rearrangement joins TRBV19 to TRBJ2-7; 8 nucleotides agree with TRBD1. This CDR3 has 16 residues. Trimming cost V 5 bases and J 0 bases; bases outside gene matches: 9. Germline V gene sequence: CDR1 LNHDA, CDR2 SQIVND (reference sequence). The chain's CDR3 is CASSRRTGLSSYEQYF. The DNA of the CDR3 is TGTGCCAGTAGTCGCCGGACAGGGCTGAGCTCCTACGAGCAGTACTTC.

The gene calls are TRBV5-1 and TRBJ2-7, with 8 positions matching TRBD1. The CDR3 spans 15 residues. The ends lost 4 bases at V and 3 bases at J; junction bases unmatched: 9. Germline V gene sequence: CDR1 SGHRS, CDR2 YFSETQ. The chain's CDR3 is CASSPWTGSNYEQYF. The CDR3, as DNA: TGCGCCAGCAGCCCGTGGACAGGGAGCAACTACGAGCAGTACTTC.

This clone is a singleton in its sample. V and J are TRBV3-1 (or the pseudogene TRBV3-2) and TRBJ1-6; unclear D gene. The CDR3 length is 15 residues. The germline gives CDR1 LGHDT, CDR2 YNNKEL (reference sequence). Trimming took off 2 bases at V and 2 bases at J, with 7 bases between the two ends. CDR3 nucleotide sequence: TGTGCCAGCAGCCAATGGGCGCCCTATAATTCACCCCTCCACTTT. Translating it yields CASSQWAPYNSPLHF.

The V gene is TRBV6-5, the J gene TRBJ1-2; D is unclear. Trimming stripped 4 bases from V and 0 bases from J, with 15 bases between. CDR3 length: 16 residues. Germline V gene sequence: CDR1 MNHEY, CDR2 SVGAGI. CDR3 sequence (DNA): TGTGCCAGCAGTTCATGGGCAGTGCGAACTAACTATGGCTACACCTTC. Translated: CASSSWAVRTNYGYTF.

The CDR3 nucleotides read TGTGCCAGCTCACCACCCGGTACCTCCTATGGCTACACCTTC. It is translated as CASSPPGTSYGYTF. J is TRBJ1-2 and V is TRBV18, with D unclear. The CDR3 sequence is 14 residues long. CDR1 is KGHSH, CDR2 LQKENI, per germline. V lost 0 bases and J 4 bases, leaving 9 bases between the germline ends.

CDR3 coding DNA: TGTGCCAGCAGCTCCTACGTTCTTGAAGCTTTCTTT. The encoded protein is CASSSYVLEAFF. The chain uses TRBV7-2 and TRBJ1-1; unclear D gene. The germline V gene encodes CDR1 SGHTA and CDR2 FQGNSA. The CDR3 consists of 12 residues. V dropped 4 bases and J dropped 7 bases, with 10 bases sitting between them.